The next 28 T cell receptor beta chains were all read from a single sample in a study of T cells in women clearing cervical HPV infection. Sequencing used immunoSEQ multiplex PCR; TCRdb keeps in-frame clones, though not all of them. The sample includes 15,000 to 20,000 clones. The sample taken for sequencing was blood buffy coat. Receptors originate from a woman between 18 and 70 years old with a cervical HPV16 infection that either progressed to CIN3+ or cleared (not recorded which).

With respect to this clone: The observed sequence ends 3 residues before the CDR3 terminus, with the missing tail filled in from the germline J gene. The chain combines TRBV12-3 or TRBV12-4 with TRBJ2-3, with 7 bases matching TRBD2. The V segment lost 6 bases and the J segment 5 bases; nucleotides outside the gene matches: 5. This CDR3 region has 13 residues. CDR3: CASRRLAGDTQYF. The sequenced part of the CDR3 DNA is TGTGCCAGCAGGCGTTTAGCGGGAGATACG.

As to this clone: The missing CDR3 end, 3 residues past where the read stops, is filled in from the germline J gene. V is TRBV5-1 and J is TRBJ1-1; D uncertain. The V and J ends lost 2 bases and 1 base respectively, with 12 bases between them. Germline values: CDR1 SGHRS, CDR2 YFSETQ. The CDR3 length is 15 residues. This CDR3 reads CASSFRGSGNTEAFF. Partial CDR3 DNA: TGCGCCAGCAGCTTCCGTGGGTCGGGGAACACTGAA.

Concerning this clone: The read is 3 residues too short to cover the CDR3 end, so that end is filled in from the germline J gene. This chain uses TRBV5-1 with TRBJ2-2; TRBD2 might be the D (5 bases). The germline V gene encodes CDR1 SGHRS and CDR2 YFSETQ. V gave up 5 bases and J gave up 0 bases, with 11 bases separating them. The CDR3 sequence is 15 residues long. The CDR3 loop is CASSVTRPNTGELFF. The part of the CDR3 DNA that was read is TGCGCCAGCAGTGTAACTAGACCGAACACCGGGGAG.

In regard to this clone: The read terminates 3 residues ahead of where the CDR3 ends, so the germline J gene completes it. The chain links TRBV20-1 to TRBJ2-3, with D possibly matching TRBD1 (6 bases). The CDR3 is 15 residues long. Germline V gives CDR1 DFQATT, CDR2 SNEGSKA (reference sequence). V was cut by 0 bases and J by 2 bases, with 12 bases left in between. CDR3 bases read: TGCAGTGCTAGAGATGCAGGGGCATCCACAGATACG. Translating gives CSARDAGASTDT. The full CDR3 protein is CSARDAGASTDTQYF.

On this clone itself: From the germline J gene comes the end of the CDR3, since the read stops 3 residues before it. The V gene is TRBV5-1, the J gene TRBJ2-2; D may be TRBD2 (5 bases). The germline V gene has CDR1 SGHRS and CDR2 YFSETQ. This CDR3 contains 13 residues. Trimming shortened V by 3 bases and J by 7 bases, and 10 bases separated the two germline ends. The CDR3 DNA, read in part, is TGCGCCAGCAGCTGGAGGTCGGGCGGGGAG. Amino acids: CASSWRSGGE. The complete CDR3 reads CASSWRSGGELFF.

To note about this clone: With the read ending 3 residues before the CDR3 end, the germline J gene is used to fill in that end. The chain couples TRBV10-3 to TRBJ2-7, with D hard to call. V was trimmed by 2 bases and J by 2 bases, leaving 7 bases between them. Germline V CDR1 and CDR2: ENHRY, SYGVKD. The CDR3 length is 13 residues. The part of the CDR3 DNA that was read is TGTGCCATCAGTGAGACGGTAACCTACGAG. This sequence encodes CAISETVTYE. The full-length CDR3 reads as CAISETVTYEQYF.

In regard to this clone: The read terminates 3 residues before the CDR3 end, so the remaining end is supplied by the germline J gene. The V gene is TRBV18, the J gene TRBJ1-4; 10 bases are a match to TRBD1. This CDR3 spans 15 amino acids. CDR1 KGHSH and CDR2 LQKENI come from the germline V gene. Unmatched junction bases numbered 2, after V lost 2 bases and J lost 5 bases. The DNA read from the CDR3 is TGTGCCAGCTCACCAGCGGGACAGGGGAATGAAAAA. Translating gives CASSPAGQGNEK. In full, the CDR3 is CASSPAGQGNEKLFF.

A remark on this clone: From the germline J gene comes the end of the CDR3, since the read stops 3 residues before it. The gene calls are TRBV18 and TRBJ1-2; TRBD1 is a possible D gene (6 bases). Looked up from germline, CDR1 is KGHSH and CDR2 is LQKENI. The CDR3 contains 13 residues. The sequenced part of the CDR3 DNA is TGTGCCAGCTCACCTACAGGGCTCAATGAC. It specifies CASSPTGLND. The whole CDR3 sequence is CASSPTGLNDYTF.

The sequenced part of the CDR3 DNA is TGCGCCAGCAGCTTTTCCAGTATTTTCTCTGGAAACACC. This translates into CASSFSSIFSGNT. The full CDR3 sequence reads CASSFSSIFSGNTIYF. This chain links TRBV5-1 with TRBJ1-3; D remains ambiguous. The read finishes 3 residues shy of the CDR3 end, and the germline J gene is used to complete it. The CDR3 runs to 16 residues. Germline V gene lookup returns CDR1 SGHRS and CDR2 YFSETQ. Deletions cut 2 bases from V and 0 bases from J, with 12 bases between.

The CDR3 DNA, read in part, is TGCGCCAGCAGTGTACTAGCGGGAGGGGGGGGTGAG. It yields the protein CASSVLAGGGGE. The CDR3 in full is CASSVLAGGGGEQFF. The chain uses TRBV10-1 and TRBJ2-1, with 13 nucleotides matching TRBD2. The read falls 3 residues short of the CDR3 end, and the missing part is taken from the germline J gene. Germline trimming cut 4 bases from V and 9 bases from J; bases unmatched to any gene: 6. Germline V gene data show CDR1 as WNHNN and CDR2 as SYGVQD (reference sequence). CDR3 length equals 15 residues.

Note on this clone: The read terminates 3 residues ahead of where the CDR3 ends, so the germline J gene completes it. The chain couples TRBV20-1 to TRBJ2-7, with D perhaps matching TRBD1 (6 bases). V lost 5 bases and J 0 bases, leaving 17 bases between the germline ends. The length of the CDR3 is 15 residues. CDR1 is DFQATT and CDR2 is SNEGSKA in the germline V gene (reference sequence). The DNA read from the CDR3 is TGCAGTGCTGGGGATGGACAGCGGCCCTCCTACGAG. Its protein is CSAGDGQRPSYE. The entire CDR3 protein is CSAGDGQRPSYEQYF.

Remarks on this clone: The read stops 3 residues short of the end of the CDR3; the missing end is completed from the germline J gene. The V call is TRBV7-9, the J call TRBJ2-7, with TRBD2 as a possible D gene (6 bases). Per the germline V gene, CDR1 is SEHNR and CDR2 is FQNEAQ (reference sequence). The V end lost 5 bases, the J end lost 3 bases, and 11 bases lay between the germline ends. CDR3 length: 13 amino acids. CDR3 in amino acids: CASSAPGDYEQYF. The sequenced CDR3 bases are TGTGCCAGCAGCGCCCCGGGGGACTACGAG.

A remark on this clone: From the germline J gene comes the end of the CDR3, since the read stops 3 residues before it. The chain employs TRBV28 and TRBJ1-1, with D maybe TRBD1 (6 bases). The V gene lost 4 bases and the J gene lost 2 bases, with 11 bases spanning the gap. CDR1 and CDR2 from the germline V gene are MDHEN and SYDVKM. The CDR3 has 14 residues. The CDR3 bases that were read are TGTGCCAGCAGTTCTGGACAGTTTAACACTGAA. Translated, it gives CASSSGQFNTE. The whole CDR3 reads CASSSGQFNTEAFF.

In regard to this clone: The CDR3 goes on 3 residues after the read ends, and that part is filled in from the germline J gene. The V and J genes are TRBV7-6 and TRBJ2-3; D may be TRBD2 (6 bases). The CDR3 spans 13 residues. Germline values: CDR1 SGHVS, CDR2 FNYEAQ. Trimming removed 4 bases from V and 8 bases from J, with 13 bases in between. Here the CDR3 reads CASSSSAEGTQYF. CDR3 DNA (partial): TGTGCCAGCAGCTCTTCAGCGGAGGGTACG.

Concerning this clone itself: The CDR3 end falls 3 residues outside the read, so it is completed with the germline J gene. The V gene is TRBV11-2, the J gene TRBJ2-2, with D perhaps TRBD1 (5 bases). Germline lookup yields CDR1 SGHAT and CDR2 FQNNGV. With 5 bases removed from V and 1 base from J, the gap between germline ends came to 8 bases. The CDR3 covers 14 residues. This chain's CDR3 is CASSVDRNTGELFF. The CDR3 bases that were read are TGTGCCAGCAGCGTCGACAGGAACACCGGGGAG.

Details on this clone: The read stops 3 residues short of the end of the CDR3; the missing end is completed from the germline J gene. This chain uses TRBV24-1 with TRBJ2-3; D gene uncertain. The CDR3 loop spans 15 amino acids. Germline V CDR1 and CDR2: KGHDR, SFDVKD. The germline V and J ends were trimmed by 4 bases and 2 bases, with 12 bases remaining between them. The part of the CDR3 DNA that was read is TGTGCCACCAGTGACTCCCCCAGTTACACAGATACG. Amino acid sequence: CATSDSPSYTDT. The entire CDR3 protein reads CATSDSPSYTDTQYF.

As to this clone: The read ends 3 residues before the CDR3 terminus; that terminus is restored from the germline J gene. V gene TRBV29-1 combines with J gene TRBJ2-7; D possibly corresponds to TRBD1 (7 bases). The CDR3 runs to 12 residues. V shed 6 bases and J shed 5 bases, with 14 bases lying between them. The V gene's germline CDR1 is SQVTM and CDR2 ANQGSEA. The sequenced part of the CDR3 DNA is TGCAGCGTGAGCAGGGGGGTGGACGAG. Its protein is CSVSRGVDE. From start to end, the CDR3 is CSVSRGVDEQYF.

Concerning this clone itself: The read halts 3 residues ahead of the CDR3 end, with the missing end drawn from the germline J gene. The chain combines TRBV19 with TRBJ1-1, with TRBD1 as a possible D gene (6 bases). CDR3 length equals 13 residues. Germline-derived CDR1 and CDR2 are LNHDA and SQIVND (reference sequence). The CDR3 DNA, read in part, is TGTGCCAGTAGTCCGCCCGTGGGGGCAGGA. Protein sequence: CASSPPVGAG. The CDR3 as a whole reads CASSPPVGAGAFF.

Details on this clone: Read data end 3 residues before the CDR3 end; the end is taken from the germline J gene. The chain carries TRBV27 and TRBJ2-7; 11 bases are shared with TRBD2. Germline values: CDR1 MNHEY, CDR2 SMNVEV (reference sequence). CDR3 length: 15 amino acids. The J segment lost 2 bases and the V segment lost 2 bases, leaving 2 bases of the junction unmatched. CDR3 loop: CASSLGTSGTYEQYF. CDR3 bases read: TGTGCCAGCAGTTTAGGGACTAGCGGAACCTACGAG.

CDR3 DNA, as far as it was read: TGCGCCAGCGGATTACAGGGGGCCTCCTACAATGAG. It translates to CASGLQGASYNE. The full CDR3 sequence reads CASGLQGASYNEQFF. This chain connects TRBV5-1 to TRBJ2-1, with 9 nucleotides matching TRBD1. The CDR3 end lies 3 residues beyond the end of the read and is filled in from the germline J gene. CDR1 is SGHRS, CDR2 YFSETQ, per germline. This CDR3 has 15 residues. Trimming at V came to 7 bases and at J to 0 bases, leaving 5 bases not matched to a gene.

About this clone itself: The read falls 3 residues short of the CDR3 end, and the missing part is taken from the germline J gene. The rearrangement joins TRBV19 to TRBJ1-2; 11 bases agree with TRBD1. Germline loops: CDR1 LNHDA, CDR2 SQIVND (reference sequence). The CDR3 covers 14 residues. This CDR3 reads CASSIGQGAEGYTF. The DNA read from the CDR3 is TGTGCCAGTAGTATTGGACAGGGGGCTGAGGGC.

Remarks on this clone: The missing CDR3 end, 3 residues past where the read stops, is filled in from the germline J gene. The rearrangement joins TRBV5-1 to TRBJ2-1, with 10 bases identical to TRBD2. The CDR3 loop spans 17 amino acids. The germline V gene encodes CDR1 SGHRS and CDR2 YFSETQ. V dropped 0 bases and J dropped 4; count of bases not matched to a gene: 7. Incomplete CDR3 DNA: TGCGCCAGCAGCTTGGTTGCTAGGACTAGCGGATACAATGAG. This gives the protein CASSLVARTSGYNE. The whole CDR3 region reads CASSLVARTSGYNEQFF. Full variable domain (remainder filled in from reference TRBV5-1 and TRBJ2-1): KAGVTQTPRYLIKTRGQQVTLSCSPISGHRSVSWYQQTPGQGLQFLFEYFSETQRNKGNFPGRFSGRQFSNSRSEMNVSTLELGDSALYLCASSLVARTSGYNEQFFGPGTRLTVL.

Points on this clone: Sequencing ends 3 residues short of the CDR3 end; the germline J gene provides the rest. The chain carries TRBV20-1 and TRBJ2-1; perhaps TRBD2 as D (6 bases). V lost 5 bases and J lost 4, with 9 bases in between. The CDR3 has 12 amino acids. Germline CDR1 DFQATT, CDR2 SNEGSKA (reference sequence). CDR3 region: CSAGGIYNEQFF. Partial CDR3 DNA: TGCAGTGCTGGGGGGATTTACAATGAG.

The DNA read from the CDR3 is TGTGCCAGCAGCCCCCAGGAGAAAGTTCAGACC. Translation: CASSPQEKVQT. The CDR3 as a whole reads CASSPQEKVQTQYF. The J gene is TRBJ2-5, the V gene TRBV5-4, with D uncertain. The read ends 3 residues shy of where the CDR3 ends; the end is completed using the germline J gene. This CDR3 has 14 amino acids. Between the trimmed V and J ends, which lost 4 bases and 6 bases, there was a span of 16 bases. Germline lookup yields CDR1 SGHNT and CDR2 YYREEE (reference sequence).

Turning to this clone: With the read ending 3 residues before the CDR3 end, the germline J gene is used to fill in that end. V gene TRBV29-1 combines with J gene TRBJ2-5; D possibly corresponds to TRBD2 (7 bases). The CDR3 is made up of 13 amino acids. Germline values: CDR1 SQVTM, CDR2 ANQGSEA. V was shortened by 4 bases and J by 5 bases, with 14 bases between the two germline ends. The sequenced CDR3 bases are TGCAGCGTTGGAGAGGGGGGAGGGGAGACC. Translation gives CSVGEGGGET. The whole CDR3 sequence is CSVGEGGGETQYF.

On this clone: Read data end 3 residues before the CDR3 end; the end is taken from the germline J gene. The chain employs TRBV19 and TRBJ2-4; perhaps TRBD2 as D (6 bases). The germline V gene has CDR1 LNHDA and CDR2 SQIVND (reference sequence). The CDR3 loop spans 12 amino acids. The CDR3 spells CAILIRGNGQYF. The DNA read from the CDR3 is TGTGCCATCCTCATACGCGGGAATGGT.

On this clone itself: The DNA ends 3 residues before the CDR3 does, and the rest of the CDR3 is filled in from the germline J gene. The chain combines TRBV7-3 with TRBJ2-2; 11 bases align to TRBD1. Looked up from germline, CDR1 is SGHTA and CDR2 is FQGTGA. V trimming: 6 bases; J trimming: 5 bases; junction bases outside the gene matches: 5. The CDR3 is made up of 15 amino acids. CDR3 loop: CASRGTGGRTGELFF. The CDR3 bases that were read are TGTGCCAGCAGGGGGACAGGGGGACGTACCGGGGAG.

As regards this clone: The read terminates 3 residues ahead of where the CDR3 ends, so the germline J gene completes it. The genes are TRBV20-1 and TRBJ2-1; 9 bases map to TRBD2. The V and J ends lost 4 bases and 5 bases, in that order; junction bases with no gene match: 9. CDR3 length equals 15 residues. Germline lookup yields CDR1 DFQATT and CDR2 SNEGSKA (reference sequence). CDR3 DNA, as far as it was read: TGCAGTGCTACCCTGGCTAGCGGGGCCAACAATGAG. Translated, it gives CSATLASGANNE. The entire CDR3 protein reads CSATLASGANNEQFF.